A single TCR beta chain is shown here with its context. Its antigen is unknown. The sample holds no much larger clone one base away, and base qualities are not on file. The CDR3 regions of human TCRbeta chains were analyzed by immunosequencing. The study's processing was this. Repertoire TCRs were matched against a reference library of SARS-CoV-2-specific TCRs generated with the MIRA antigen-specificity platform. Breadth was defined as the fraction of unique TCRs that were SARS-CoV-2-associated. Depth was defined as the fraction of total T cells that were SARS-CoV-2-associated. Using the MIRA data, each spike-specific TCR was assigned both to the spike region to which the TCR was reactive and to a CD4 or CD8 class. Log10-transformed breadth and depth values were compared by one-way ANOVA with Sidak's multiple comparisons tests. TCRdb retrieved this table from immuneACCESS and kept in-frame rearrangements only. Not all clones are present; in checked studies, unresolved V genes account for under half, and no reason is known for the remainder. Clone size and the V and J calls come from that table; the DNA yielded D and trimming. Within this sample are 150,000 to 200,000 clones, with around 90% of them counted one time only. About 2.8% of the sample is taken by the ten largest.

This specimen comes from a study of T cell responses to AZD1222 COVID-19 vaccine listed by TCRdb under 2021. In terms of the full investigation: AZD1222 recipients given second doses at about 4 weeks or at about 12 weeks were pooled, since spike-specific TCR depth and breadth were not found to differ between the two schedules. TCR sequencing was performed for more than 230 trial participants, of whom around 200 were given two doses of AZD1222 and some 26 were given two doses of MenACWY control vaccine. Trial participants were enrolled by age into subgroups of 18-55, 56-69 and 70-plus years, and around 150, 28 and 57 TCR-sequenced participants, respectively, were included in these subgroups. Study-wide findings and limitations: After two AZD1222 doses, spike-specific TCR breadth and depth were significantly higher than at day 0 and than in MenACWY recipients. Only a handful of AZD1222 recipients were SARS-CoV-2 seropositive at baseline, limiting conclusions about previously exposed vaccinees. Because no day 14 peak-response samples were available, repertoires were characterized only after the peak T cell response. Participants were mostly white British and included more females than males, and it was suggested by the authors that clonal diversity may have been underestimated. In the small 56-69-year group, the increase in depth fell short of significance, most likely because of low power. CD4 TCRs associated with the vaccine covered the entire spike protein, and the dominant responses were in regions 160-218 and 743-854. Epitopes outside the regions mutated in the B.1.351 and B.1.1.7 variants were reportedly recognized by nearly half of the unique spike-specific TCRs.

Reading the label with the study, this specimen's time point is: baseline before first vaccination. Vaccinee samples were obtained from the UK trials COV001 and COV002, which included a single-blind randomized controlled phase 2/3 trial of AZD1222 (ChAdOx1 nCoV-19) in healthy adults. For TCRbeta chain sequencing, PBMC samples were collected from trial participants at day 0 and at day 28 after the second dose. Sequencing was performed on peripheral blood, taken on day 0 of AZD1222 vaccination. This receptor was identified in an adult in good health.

The nucleotide sequence is given as TGTGCCAGCAGTTACTCTATGGTGACATCAATTGCTTTCTTT. It translates to CASSYSMVTSIAFF. This chain is built from TRBV6-5 and TRBJ1-1, with the D segment identity uncertain. CDR1 and CDR2 were assigned from the germline V gene as MNHEY and SVGAGI. Taken from cysteine to phenylalanine, the CDR3 has 14 residues. The DNA shown is the 42-base CDR3, in frame from base 1. At the junction V is shortened by 0 bases and J by 11 bases, with 16 bases in between.